Below, 18 T cell receptor beta chains from the same sample are listed, as sequenced in a study of regulatory T cells in long-lasting Graves disease. For TCR beta, libraries came from iRepertoire HTBI primers and Arm-PCR of CDR3 regions. From the multiplex PCR reads, TCRdb called clonotypes with MiXCR, one entry per CDR3 protein. The profile shows hundreds of thousands of distinct CDR3 sequences, about 15% of them singletons. As for time point: newly diagnosed GD, antithyroid drugs for less than 3 months. PBMC-extracted RNA yielded the TCR library. The data also belong to a second study, concerning T cells in Graves' hyperthyroidism and ophthalmopathy.

The source material was peripheral blood mononuclear cells (PBMCs), sampled at new diagnosis, from a patient treated with antithyroid drugs. These receptors all come from a middle-aged woman with Graves disease.

This clonotype was observed at least ten times. The chain employs TRBV7-9 and TRBJ2-1; TRBD2 might be the D (6 bases). This CDR3 has 15 residues. The V end was cut by 1 base, the J end by 2 bases, with 9 bases between. Looked up from germline, CDR1 is SEHNR and CDR2 is FQNEAQ (reference sequence). The CDR3 loop is CASSLGLDTYNEQFF. As DNA, the CDR3 is TGTGCCAGCAGCTTAGGACTAGATACCTACAATGAGCAGTTCTTC.

This clonotype was detected ten times or more. This chain joins TRBV11-2 and TRBJ1-1; D is possibly TRBD1 (5 bases). The V gene lost 3 bases and the J gene lost 1 base, with 15 bases spanning the gap. Germline lookup yields CDR1 SGHAT and CDR2 FQNNGV. The CDR3 runs 16 residues. The DNA for the CDR3 is TGTGCCAGCAGCTTTTTCGCGCAGGGACCGAACACTGAAGCTTTCTTT. This sequence encodes CASSFFAQGPNTEAFF.

The CDR3 reads CATSRGGNYGYTF. The CDR3 DNA follows: TGTGCCACCAGCAGAGGGGGTAACTATGGCTACACCTTC. The chain recombines TRBV15 with TRBJ1-2; D not resolved. The germline gives CDR1 LNHNV, CDR2 YYDKDF (reference sequence). Between the trimmed V and J ends, which lost 1 base and 1 base, there was a span of 4 bases. This CDR3 has 13 amino acids.

Many counts were recorded for this clonotype. This chain links TRBV20-1 with TRBJ1-4; maybe TRBD1 (5 bases). The CDR3 is 11 residues long. With 5 bases removed from V and 15 bases from J, the gap between germline ends came to 16 bases. CDR1 DFQATT and CDR2 SNEGSKA come from the germline V gene (reference sequence). This chain's CDR3 is CSAASVGEMFF. The CDR3 DNA is TGCAGTGCTGCGTCGGTGGGGGAAATGTTTTTT.

This clonotype was found many times. The V call is TRBV10-3, the J call TRBJ2-5, with a possible D match to TRBD1 (6 bases). The V gene's germline CDR1 is ENHRY and CDR2 SYGVKD. This CDR3 has 12 residues. V lost 6 bases and J 3 bases, leaving 8 bases between the germline ends. The CDR3 is CAISGQKETQYF. CDR3 DNA: TGTGCCATCAGCGGACAGAAAGAGACCCAGTACTTC.

This clonotype was picked up a small number of times. The gene calls are TRBV29-1 and TRBJ2-5, with D perhaps matching TRBD1 (6 bases). The germline V gene has CDR1 SQVTM and CDR2 ANQGSEA. V gave up 4 bases and J gave up 5 bases, with 14 bases separating them. The CDR3 is 13 residues long. In DNA form, the CDR3 reads TGCAGCGTTGCGACAGGAGGTGGGGAGACCCAGTACTTC. Its protein is CSVATGGGETQYF.

This clonotype was seen a few times. The chain is built from TRBV5-1 and TRBJ1-4, with a tentative D call TRBD1 (6 bases). Germline CDR1 and CDR2: SGHRS and YFSETQ. There are 16 residues in the CDR3. The V gene lost 6 bases and the J gene lost 3 bases, with 18 bases spanning the gap. The CDR3 nucleotides read TGCGCCAGCACCCCTCGGGGGGCCAACTCTAATGAAAAACTGTTTTTT. Protein: CASTPRGANSNEKLFF.

In this sample, this clonotype turned up many times. The J gene is TRBJ1-1, the V gene TRBV12-3 or TRBV12-4; D remains ambiguous. V shed 6 bases and J shed 0 bases, with 8 bases lying between them. This CDR3 comprises 13 residues. In DNA form, the CDR3 reads TGTGCCAGCAGCTCGACGTTGAACACTGAAGCTTTCTTT. As protein: CASSSTLNTEAFF.

J is TRBJ1-4 and V is TRBV30; 7 bases line up with TRBD1. CDR3 length: 11 residues. Germline-derived CDR1 and CDR2 are GTSNPN and SVGIG (reference sequence). Unmatched junction bases numbered 8, after V lost 5 bases and J lost 14 bases. CDR3 nucleotide sequence: TGTGCCTGGGGGTCGACAGGGAATCTGTTTTTT. Translation gives CAWGSTGNLFF. Complete variable domain (other parts from reference TRBV30 and TRBJ1-4): SQTIHQWPATLVQPVGSPLSLECTVEGTSNPNLYWYRQAAGRGLQLLFYSVGIGQISSEVPQNLSASRPQDRQFILSSKKLLLSDSGFYLCAWGSTGNLFFGSGTQLSVL.

This clonotype was detected many times. The chain joins TRBV20-1 to TRBJ1-2, with D uncertain. V lost 8 bases and J lost 5, with 12 bases in between. CDR1 and CDR2 (germline): DFQATT, SNEGSKA (reference sequence). The CDR3 spans 11 residues. The CDR3 protein is CSMLGLYGYTF. In DNA form, the CDR3 reads TGCAGTATGCTGGGGTTGTATGGCTACACCTTC.

In its sample, this clonotype was seen many times. The gene calls are TRBV28 and TRBJ1-2; D remains unclear. This CDR3 region has 14 residues. V was shortened by 3 bases and J by 2 bases, with 10 bases between the two germline ends. Germline assignment: CDR1 MDHEN and CDR2 SYDVKM. CDR3 protein: CASSLKVPNYGYTF. DNA for the CDR3: TGTGCCAGCAGTTTGAAGGTCCCCAACTATGGCTACACCTTC.

This clonotype was seen repeatedly, ten times or more. CDR3 sequence reads: CATSRGGGGAKNTGELFF. Here the CDR3 DNA reads TGTGCCACCAGCAGAGGAGGCGGGGGGGCCAAAAACACCGGGGAGCTGTTTTTT. The chain carries TRBV15 and TRBJ2-2; 9 nucleotides match TRBD2. V shed 1 base and J 2 bases; nucleotides not matched to a gene: 8. Germline V gene sequence: CDR1 LNHNV, CDR2 YYDKDF (reference sequence). This CDR3 comprises 18 residues. The entire variable domain, with the rest obtained from reference TRBV15 and TRBJ2-2, is as follows: DAMVIQNPRYQVTQFGKPVTLSCSQTLNHNVMYWYQQKSSQAPKLLFHYYDKDFNNEADTPDNFQSRRPNTSFCFLDIRSPGLGDTAMYLCATSRGGGGAKNTGELFFGEGSRLTVL.

CDR3 nucleotides: TGCGCCAGCAGCTCTACTAGCGGGGGGGCGCCCGAGACCCAGTACTTC. It specifies CASSSTSGGAPETQYF. The genes are TRBV5-1 and TRBJ2-5; 13 nucleotides match TRBD2. Unmatched junction bases numbered 7, after V lost 3 bases and J lost 5 bases. Germline lookup yields CDR1 SGHRS and CDR2 YFSETQ. CDR3 length: 16 amino acids. Based on the CDR3 plus reference TRBV5-1 and TRBJ2-5, the full variable domain is KAGVTQTPRYLIKTRGQQVTLSCSPISGHRSVSWYQQTPGQGLQFLFEYFSETQRNKGNFPGRFSGRQFSNSRSEMNVSTLELGDSALYLCASSSTSGGAPETQYFGPGTRLLVL.

This clonotype has more than one count but fewer than ten. The rearrangement joins TRBV5-6 to TRBJ1-6; no clear D. The CDR3 consists of 14 residues. Trimming took off 0 bases at V and 8 bases at J, with 9 bases between the two ends. CDR1 SGHDT and CDR2 YYEEEE come from the germline V gene. The CDR3 bases are TGTGCCAGCAGCTTGGGTCGGACCCATTCACCCCTCCACTTT. Translation: CASSLGRTHSPLHF.

J is TRBJ2-3 and V is TRBV9, with 11 bases lining up with TRBD2. The germline CDR1 and CDR2 sequences are SGDLS and YYNGEE. The J segment lost 3 bases and the V segment lost 1 base, leaving 7 bases of the junction unmatched. This CDR3 comprises 17 residues. CDR3 region: CASSVFSGGAKTDTQYF. The CDR3 DNA follows: TGTGCCAGCAGCGTATTTAGCGGGGGGGCCAAAACAGATACGCAGTATTTT.

Note on this clonotype: Since a much larger clone is just one base distant, this may be a read error. This chain joins TRBV7-8 and TRBJ2-5; TRBD2 aligns across 12 bases. CDR1 SGHVS and CDR2 FQNEAQ come from the germline V gene. Trimming took 3 bases from V and 11 from J; bases not matched to a gene: 13. There are 16 residues in the CDR3. This CDR3 is CASSLTSGGHHNEQYF. The CDR3 nucleotides read TGTGCCAGCAGCTTGACTAGCGGGGGCCATCACAATGAGCAGTACTTC.

There are a few counts of this clonotype. The chain links TRBV20-1 to TRBJ1-6; perhaps TRBD1 as D (5 bases). The CDR3 spans 15 residues. V gave up 3 bases and J gave up 13 bases, with 22 bases separating them. The germline gives CDR1 DFQATT, CDR2 SNEGSKA (reference sequence). The CDR3 nucleotides are TGCAGTGCTAGCGAGGGGACGGGGAGATTCAAGCCCCTCCACTTT. Protein: CSASEGTGRFKPLHF.

CDR3 loop: CASSYQGARADTQYF. CDR3 nucleotides: TGCGCCAGCAGCTACCAGGGGGCCCGCGCAGATACGCAGTATTTT. This chain links TRBV5-1 with TRBJ2-3, with 8 bases matching TRBD1. Germline loops: CDR1 SGHRS, CDR2 YFSETQ. J gave up 4 bases and V 3 bases, and 7 bases lay outside the gene matches. The CDR3 spans 15 residues.